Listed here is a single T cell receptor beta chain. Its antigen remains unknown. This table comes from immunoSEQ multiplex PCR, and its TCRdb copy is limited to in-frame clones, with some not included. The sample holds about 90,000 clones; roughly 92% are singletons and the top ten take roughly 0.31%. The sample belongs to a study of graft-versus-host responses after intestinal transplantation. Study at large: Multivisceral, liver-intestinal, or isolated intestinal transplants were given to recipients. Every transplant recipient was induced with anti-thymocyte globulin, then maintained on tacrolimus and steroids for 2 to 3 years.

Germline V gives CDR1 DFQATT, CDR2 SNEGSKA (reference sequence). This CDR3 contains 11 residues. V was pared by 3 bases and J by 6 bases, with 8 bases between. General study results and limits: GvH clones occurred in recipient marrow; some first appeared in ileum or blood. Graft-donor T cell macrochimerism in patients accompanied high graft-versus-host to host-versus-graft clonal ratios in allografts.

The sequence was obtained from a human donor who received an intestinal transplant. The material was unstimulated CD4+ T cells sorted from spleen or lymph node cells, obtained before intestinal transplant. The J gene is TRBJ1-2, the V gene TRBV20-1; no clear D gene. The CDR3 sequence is CSARLGDGYTF. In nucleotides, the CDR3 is TGCAGTGCTAGGTTGGGTGATGGCTACACCTTC.